Each of the 27 T cell receptor beta chains below was sequenced from the same sample in a study of T cell responses to AZD1222 COVID-19 vaccine. Assay used: immunoSEQ multiplex PCR; TCRdb lists only in-frame clones, some missing. The table shows approximately 52,000 clones, with 87% occurring only once. Source: peripheral blood, taken 28 days after the second AZD1222 dose. These receptors all come from an adult who received the AZD1222 COVID-19 vaccine.

The chain is built from TRBV21-1 and TRBJ2-7. TRBV21-1 is designated a pseudogene. The CDR3 contains 15 residues. CDR3 region: CASSKGRRGAYEQYF. CDR3 nucleotide sequence: TGTGCCAGCAGCAAAGGGCGGAGAGGGGCCTACGAGCAGTACTTC.

This clone has a single count. The V gene is TRBV9, the J gene TRBJ2-2; TRBD1 might be the D (6 bases). Per germline, CDR1 SGDLS and CDR2 YYNGEE. The CDR3 length is 16 residues. Deletions cut 4 bases from V and 4 bases from J, with 17 bases between. CDR3 sequence reads: CASSQIRDIFTGELFF. As DNA, the CDR3 is TGTGCCAGCAGCCAAATCCGGGACATCTTCACCGGGGAGCTGTTTTTT.

Concerning this clone: Compared with germline, one end of the junction differs, possibly owing to a read error. The V call is TRBV2, the J call TRBJ1-5; TRBD1 matches at 8 bases. Germline CDR1 reads SNHLY; CDR2 reads FYNNEI. The CDR3 consists of 15 residues. Here the CDR3 DNA reads TGTGCCAGCAGTGATTCTCGCCAGGGGGCTTTCTCGCGGAATTTT. Translation: CASSDSRQGAFSRNF.

In its sample, this clone was seen a few times. The chain has TRBV30 and TRBJ2-3; D unresolved. V lost 2 bases and J lost 0, with 9 bases in between. Germline lookup yields CDR1 GTSNPN and CDR2 SVGIG (reference sequence). The CDR3 extends over 14 amino acids. The chain's CDR3 is CAWSYDGSTDTQYF. The CDR3, as DNA: TGTGCCTGGAGTTACGACGGGAGCACAGATACGCAGTATTTT.

The rearrangement links TRBV16 to TRBJ1-1; D uncertain. This CDR3 is 18 amino acids long. V was cut by 1 base and J by 8 bases, with 26 bases left in between. Per germline, CDR1 KGHSY and CDR2 FQNENV. CDR3 protein: CASSQFGPNIPLQFEAFF. The CDR3 nucleotides read TGTGCCAGCAGCCAATTCGGGCCTAATATACCCCTACAATTCGAAGCTTTCTTT.

V gene TRBV28 combines with J gene TRBJ1-2; unclear D gene. CDR1 is MDHEN, CDR2 SYDVKM, per germline. The CDR3 is made up of 14 amino acids. The V gene lost 5 bases and the J gene lost 7 bases, with 17 bases spanning the gap. CDR3 sequence (DNA): TGTGCCAGCAGTGCCCTTTCCGGGTTTGGTGGCTACACCTTC. This codes for CASSALSGFGGYTF.

This clone was counted once. The chain uses TRBV24-1 and TRBJ1-4; maybe TRBD1 (6 bases). The CDR3 contains 15 residues. V lost 3 bases, J lost 0 bases, and 7 bases lay in between. In germline, CDR1 is KGHDR, CDR2 SFDVKD. CDR3 amino acids: CATSDAGATNEKLFF. The CDR3 nucleotides are TGTGCCACCAGTGATGCAGGGGCAACTAATGAAAAACTGTTTTTT.

The gene calls are TRBV7-9 and TRBJ1-2; D not resolved. Trimming stripped 0 bases from V and 3 bases from J, with 2 bases between. This CDR3 region has 12 residues. CDR1 is SEHNR, CDR2 FQNEAQ, per germline (reference sequence). The CDR3 here is CASSLAYYGYTF. The CDR3 bases are TGTGCCAGCAGCTTAGCGTACTATGGCTACACCTTC. Drawing the rest from reference TRBV7-9 and TRBJ1-2, the complete variable domain is DTGVSQNPRHKITKRGQNVTFRCDPISEHNRLYWYRQTLGQGPEFLTYFQNEAQLEKSRLLSDRFSAERPKGSFSTLEIQRTEQGDSAMYLCASSLAYYGYTFGSGTRLTVV.

The V and J genes are TRBV28 and TRBJ2-7, with D perhaps TRBD1 (5 bases). CDR1 and CDR2 (germline): MDHEN, SYDVKM. This CDR3 is built from 13 residues. Trimming took 8 bases from V and 3 from J, leaving 14 bases between them. The CDR3 loop is CASGPPGRYEQYF. In DNA form, the CDR3 reads TGTGCCAGCGGGCCCCCAGGGCGCTACGAGCAGTACTTC.

V gene TRBV3-1 (or the pseudogene TRBV3-2) combines with J gene TRBJ2-1; the match to TRBD2 covers 7 bases. This CDR3 spans 14 amino acids. CDR1 is LGHDT and CDR2 is YNNKEL in the germline V gene (reference sequence). With 4 bases clipped from V and 4 bases from J, the junction kept 4 bases outside the gene matches. The CDR3 protein is CASSRREKYNEQFF. The CDR3 nucleotides read TGTGCCAGCAGCCGGCGGGAGAAGTACAATGAGCAGTTCTTC.

V is TRBV9 and J is TRBJ1-3; D ambiguous. The CDR3 runs to 16 residues. The germline V gene has CDR1 SGDLS and CDR2 YYNGEE. Trimming shortened V by 3 bases and J by 4 bases, and 17 bases separated the two germline ends. Here the CDR3 reads CASSETESWSGNTIYF. DNA of the CDR3: TGTGCCAGCAGCGAGACCGAGAGCTGGTCCGGAAACACCATATATTTT.

This clone has a handful of counts. CDR3 in DNA: TGCGCCAGCAGCCAACCGGGACAATATGAAAAACTGTTTTTT. Translation gives CASSQPGQYEKLFF. The chain combines TRBV4-1 with TRBJ1-4; D might be TRBD1 (6 bases). This CDR3 has 14 amino acids. Trimming stripped 2 bases from V and 6 bases from J, with 10 bases between. CDR1 is MGHRA and CDR2 is YSYEKL in the germline V gene.

The CDR3 protein is CATSRDPGGGETQYF. As DNA, the CDR3 is TGTGCCACCAGCAGAGACCCGGGGGGCGGGGAGACCCAGTACTTC. The gene calls are TRBV15 and TRBJ2-5, with D perhaps TRBD2 (7 bases). Trimming left V 0 bases short and J 5 bases short, with 13 bases between. CDR1 and CDR2 from the germline V gene are LNHNV and YYDKDF (reference sequence). There are 15 residues in the CDR3.

This chain joins TRBV5-4 and TRBJ2-1, with D perhaps matching TRBD2 (5 bases). The CDR3 sequence is 15 residues long. Germline V lookup: CDR1 SGHNT, CDR2 YYREEE (reference sequence). Deletions cut 1 base from V and 7 bases from J, with 15 bases between. The DNA for the CDR3 is TGTGCCAGCAGCTTGCCCCAAGGGCCGGGGAATGAGCAGTTCTTC. Residues: CASSLPQGPGNEQFF. The full variable domain, in which reference TRBV5-4 and TRBJ2-1 provide the parts outside the CDR3, is ETGVTQSPTHLIKTRGQQVTLRCSSQSGHNTVSWYQQALGQGPQFIFQYYREEENGRGNFPPRFSGLQFPNYSSELNVNALELDDSALYLCASSLPQGPGNEQFFGPGTRLTVL.

The rearrangement links TRBV28 to TRBJ2-3; TRBD2 matches 9 bases. The CDR3 has 15 residues. The trim removed 6 bases at V and 2 bases at J, leaving 6 bases unmatched. The germline CDR1 and CDR2 sequences are MDHEN and SYDVKM. The CDR3 loop is CASSRRLAATDTQYF. In DNA form, the CDR3 reads TGTGCCAGCAGCCGGCGACTAGCGGCCACAGATACGCAGTATTTT. The full variable domain, with the rest looked up from reference TRBV28 and TRBJ2-3, is DVKVTQSSRYLVKRTGEKVFLECVQDMDHENMFWYRQDPGLGLRLIYFSYDVKMKEKGDIPEGYSVSREKKERFSLILESASTNQTSMYLCASSRRLAATDTQYFGPGTRLTVL.

V is TRBV10-2 and J is TRBJ2-3; D perhaps matches TRBD1 (7 bases). Germline values: CDR1 WSHSY, CDR2 SAAADI. Deletions cut 7 bases from V and 4 bases from J, with 24 bases between. This CDR3 is built from 17 residues. CDR3 region: CASIKGGGMGGPDTQYF. Here the CDR3 DNA reads TGCGCCAGCATCAAAGGGGGCGGGATGGGAGGACCAGATACGCAGTATTTT.

The CDR3, as DNA: TGTGCCAGCAGCTTACCCCTGAGGGACCGCTCCCAGAACACTGAAGCTTTCTTT. Translated: CASSLPLRDRSQNTEAFF. This chain joins TRBV7-9 and TRBJ1-1; a weak D match, TRBD1 (5 bases). Trimming removed 2 bases from V and 1 base from J, with 20 bases in between. The CDR3 extends over 18 amino acids. The V gene's germline CDR1 is SEHNR and CDR2 FQNEAQ (reference sequence).

The table lists this clone with a count of one. The chain couples TRBV13 to TRBJ2-7; 7 bases map to TRBD2. In germline, CDR1 is PRHDT, CDR2 FYEKMQ (reference sequence). J gave up 0 bases and V 5 bases, and 13 bases lay outside the gene matches. The CDR3 totals 17 residues. CDR3 protein: CASSLGRSGGSSYEQYF. The CDR3 coding sequence is TGTGCCAGCAGCCTCGGGAGGAGTGGGGGGTCCTCCTACGAGCAGTACTTC.

CDR3 sequence (DNA): TGTGCCAGCAGCCGAACAGGGGCGGACGAAAAACTGTTTTTT. It yields the protein CASSRTGADEKLFF. The chain recombines TRBV3-1 (or the pseudogene TRBV3-2) with TRBJ1-4, with 7 bases identical to TRBD1. J lost 8 bases, V lost 4 bases, and 7 bases had no gene match. Germline V gene lookup returns CDR1 LGHDT and CDR2 YNNKEL (reference sequence). CDR3 length: 14 residues.

The rearrangement links TRBV4-1 to TRBJ2-3, with a possible D match to TRBD2 (5 bases). V gave up 4 bases and J gave up 1 base, with 9 bases separating them. Per germline, CDR1 MGHRA and CDR2 YSYEKL. The CDR3 loop spans 14 amino acids. The CDR3 spells CASSPSGGTDTQYF. CDR3 nucleotides: TGCGCCAGCAGCCCCTCCGGGGGCACAGATACGCAGTATTTT.

CDR3 amino acids: CASGQNNEQFF. CDR3 nucleotide sequence: TGTGCCAGCGGGCAGAACAATGAGCAGTTCTTC. V gene TRBV14 combines with J gene TRBJ2-1, with D uncertain. There are 11 residues in the CDR3. Germline assignment: CDR1 SGHDN and CDR2 FVKESK. Deletions cut 8 bases from V and 5 bases from J, with 7 bases between. The whole variable domain, filled in from reference TRBV14 and TRBJ2-1, reads EAGVTQFPSHSVIEKGQTVTLRCDPISGHDNLYWYRRVMGKEIKFLLHFVKESKQDESGMPNNRFLAERTGGTYSTLKVQPAELEDSGVYFCASGQNNEQFFGPGTRLTVL.

This chain uses TRBV3-1 (or the pseudogene TRBV3-2) with TRBJ2-4; D is perhaps TRBD1 (7 bases). The germline CDR1 and CDR2 sequences are LGHDT and YNNKEL (reference sequence). Deletions cut 1 base from V and 1 base from J, with 14 bases between. There are 17 residues in the CDR3. This CDR3 is CASSQGFRGEAKNIQYF. The CDR3 DNA reads TGTGCCAGCAGCCAAGGGTTCAGGGGGGAGGCCAAAAACATTCAGTACTTC.

Comments on this clone: A junction boundary mismatches the germline segment, possibly from a read error. V gene TRBV30 combines with J gene TRBJ1-3; D is uncertain. Germline assignment: CDR1 GTSNPN and CDR2 SVGIG (reference sequence). The CDR3 contains 10 residues. The CDR3 is CAWSGHTIYF. CDR3 nucleotide sequence: TGTGCCTGGAGTGGACACACCATATATTTT.

This chain connects TRBV5-1 to TRBJ1-6; a possible D gene is TRBD1 (6 bases). V lost 0 bases to trimming and J lost 7 bases, with 11 bases between them. Germline V CDR1 and CDR2: SGHRS, YFSETQ. The CDR3 contains 15 residues. The CDR3 is CASSLDRVRNSPLHF. The CDR3 DNA is TGCGCCAGCAGCTTGGACAGGGTCAGAAATTCACCCCTCCACTTT.

The chain carries TRBV7-9 and TRBJ1-4; D unresolved. The CDR3 sequence is 13 residues long. V lost 7 bases, J lost 5 bases, and 11 bases lay in between. Looked up from germline, CDR1 is SEHNR and CDR2 is FQNEAQ (reference sequence). CDR3 nucleotides: TGTGCCAGCAAATTGGGCCGAAATGAAAAACTGTTTTTT. Amino acid sequence: CASKLGRNEKLFF.

The genes are TRBV5-1 and TRBJ2-7, with 7 bases aligning to TRBD1. Germline-derived CDR1 and CDR2 are SGHRS and YFSETQ. The CDR3 has 16 amino acids. After removal of 0 bases from V and 2 bases from J, the junction contained 8 bases not matched to a gene. The CDR3: CASSLGSLGTAYEQYF. The CDR3 DNA follows: TGCGCCAGCAGCTTGGGCTCCCTAGGGACAGCCTACGAGCAGTACTTC.

This clone was detected only once. This chain connects TRBV9 to TRBJ2-5; possibly TRBD1 for D (6 bases). Between the trimmed V and J ends, which lost 7 bases and 5 bases, there was a span of 21 bases. CDR1 is SGDLS and CDR2 is YYNGEE in the germline V gene. The length of the CDR3 is 15 residues. In DNA, the CDR3 is TGTGCCAGCTCCTACTCCTTGGGGGCGTCGGAGACCCAGTACTTC. Amino acids: CASSYSLGASETQYF.